The sequence of this T cell receptor beta chain was determined in a study of blood T cell repertoires in COVID-19. TCRdb's copy holds only in-frame clones and misses some; the assay was immunoSEQ multiplex PCR. The sample has 110,000 to 150,000 clones; approximately 88% are singletons. Trimming stripped 5 bases from V and 3 bases from J, with 19 bases between. The CDR3 contains 16 residues. The V gene's germline CDR1 is PRHDT and CDR2 FYEKMQ (reference sequence). The source material was PBMCs or T cells enriched from blood (not recorded which). The clonotype originates from a man aged 40-50 years with acute COVID-19. The V and J genes are TRBV13 and TRBJ1-1; D is unresolved. CDR3 bases: TGTGCCAGCAGCCCCCGACCGGCGACCGGGGACACTGAAGCTTTCTTT. It is translated as CASSPRPATGDTEAFF.